A selection of T cell receptor beta chains follows, all from one sample in a study of human T cells and chemical hapten exposure. TCRdb re-analysed the RACE reads in MiXCR, keeping a single row per CDR3 protein. Among about 98,000 distinct CDR3 sequences listed, more than 10% were seen once. This sample comprised whole blood, obtained in connection with sensitization to the hapten diphenylcyclopropenone (DPC). The receptor source for this set is a woman aged 60-70 years with alopecia areata. Some clones in this sample may be carry-over from other donors' samples. The CDR3 runs from the conserved cysteine through the conserved F or W. A D gene is named only where the DNA matches it firmly. Some rows mark clone size as missing; the rest say once, few, many or name a class of expanded clone.

V gene	D gene	J gene	clone size	CDR3 protein	CDR3 DNA
TRBV12-3/TRBV12-4	-	TRBJ1-5	-	CASSSERPDQPQHF	TGTGCCAGCAGTTCGGAGAGGCCGGATCAGCCCCAGCATTTT
TRBV7-8	-	TRBJ1-6	many	CASSRAVTAPSLHF	TGTGCCAGCAGCCGCGCGGTGACAGCTCCCTCCCTCCACTTT
TRBV6-1	-	TRBJ1-1	-	CASSEGSDTEAFF	TGTGCCAGCAGTGAAGGCAGCGACACTGAAGCTTTCTTT
TRBV19	TRBD2	TRBJ2-3	-	CASRSSAGVTQYF	TGTGCCAGTAGATCCTCAGCGGGGGTTACGCAGTATTTT
TRBV11-2	-	TRBJ2-1	many	CASSLVVQGGYNEQFF	TGTGCCAGCAGCTTAGTTGTGCAGGGGGGGTACAATGAGCAGTTCTTC
TRBV7-3	-	TRBJ2-5	few	CASSPLGASETQYF	TGTGCCAGCAGCCCCCTGGGGGCTAGTGAGACCCAGTACTTC
TRBV19	-	TRBJ1-1	many	CASSIVRRAPGTEAFF	TGTGCCAGTAGTATTGTCAGGCGCGCGCCGGGCACTGAAGCTTTCTTT
TRBV5-1	-	TRBJ2-1	-	CASSLGGDPYNEQFF	TGCGCCAGCAGCTTGGGGGGAGATCCCTACAATGAGCAGTTCTTC
TRBV12-3/TRBV12-4	-	TRBJ1-4	-	CASSSQSNEKLFF	TGTGCCAGCAGTTCCCAGAGTAATGAAAAACTGTTTTTT
TRBV6-5	-	TRBJ2-5	-	CATESQAGLTQYF	TGTGCCACCGAGTCCCAGGCGGGATTGACCCAGTACTTC
TRBV2	-	TRBJ2-7	-	CASEGTRAREQYF	TGTGCCAGCGAGGGGACACGCGCGAGGGAGCAGTACTTC
TRBV3-1	TRBD2	TRBJ2-1	many	CASRGLAGEQFF	TGTGCCAGCAGGGGACTAGCGGGTGAGCAGTTCTTC
TRBV11-2	TRBD1	TRBJ2-2	few	CASSLQGANTGELFF	TGTGCCAGCAGCCTACAGGGGGCGAACACCGGGGAGCTGTTTTTT
TRBV27	-	TRBJ1-1	many	CASSLANTMNTEAFF	TGTGCCAGCAGTTTAGCAAACACAATGAACACTGAAGCTTTCTTT
TRBV9	-	TRBJ1-5	many	CASSVADHQPQHF	TGTGCCAGCAGCGTAGCTGACCATCAGCCCCAGCATTTT
TRBV30	-	TRBJ2-1	many	CAWSVRNYNEQFF	TGTGCCTGGAGTGTAAGGAACTACAATGAGCAGTTCTTC
TRBV29-1	TRBD2	TRBJ2-3	many	CSVAGTRSTTQYF	TGCAGCGTAGCCGGGACTAGGTCCACTACGCAGTATTTT
TRBV10-2	TRBD1	TRBJ1-5	many	CASSARGQGISYSNQPQHF	TGCGCCAGCAGTGCCAGAGGACAGGGTATTTCTTATAGCAATCAGCCCCAGCATTTT
TRBV5-1	TRBD2	TRBJ2-5	-	CASSRTSGGLQETQYF	TGCGCCAGCAGCCGGACTAGCGGGGGGCTCCAAGAGACCCAGTACTTC
TRBV18	TRBD1	TRBJ2-7	-	CASSPLRDSPSYEQYF	TGTGCCAGCTCACCACTCCGGGACAGCCCCTCCTACGAGCAGTACTTC
TRBV7-8	TRBD1	TRBJ1-3	many	CASSPRGQGASGNTIYF	TGTGCCAGCAGCCCACGGGGTCAGGGGGCCTCTGGAAACACCATATATTTT
TRBV5-1	-	TRBJ1-3	many	CASSLVADPGNTIYF	TGCGCCAGCAGCTTGGTGGCGGATCCTGGAAACACCATATATTTT
TRBV20-1	-	TRBJ1-2	-	CSAKTGGFSYGYTF	TGCAGTGCTAAAACGGGGGGGTTCAGCTATGGCTACACCTTC
TRBV6-6	TRBD1	TRBJ1-4	many	CASRGLGQGHEKLFF	TGTGCCAGCAGAGGTCTCGGACAGGGCCATGAAAAACTGTTTTTT
TRBV13	-	TRBJ1-3	few	CASSKYRADSGNTIYF	TGTGCCAGCAGCAAATACAGGGCCGATTCAGGAAACACCATATATTTT
TRBV28	-	TRBJ2-7	many	CASSSSDRVGGEQYF	TGTGCCAGCAGTTCTAGTGATCGAGTTGGAGGGGAGCAGTACTTC
TRBV13	-	TRBJ2-4	many	CASSRGTGGAKNIQYF	TGTGCCAGCAGCCGGGGGACCGGGGGAGCCAAAAACATTCAGTACTTC
TRBV7-2	-	TRBJ1-2	many	CASSLELGAANYGYTF	TGTGCCAGCAGCTTAGAGTTGGGCGCGGCTAACTATGGCTACACCTTC
TRBV14	-	TRBJ2-1	many	CASSQMPPWVTEQFF	TGTGCCAGCAGCCAGATGCCCCCCTGGGTTACTGAGCAGTTCTTC
TRBV6-6	TRBD1	TRBJ2-2	many	CASSTRQGDTGELFF	TGTGCCAGCAGCACCCGACAGGGGGACACCGGGGAGCTGTTTTTT
TRBV7-2	TRBD2	TRBJ2-3	many	CASRPRTSGAPDTQYF	TGTGCCAGCAGACCTAGGACTAGCGGGGCCCCAGATACGCAGTATTTT
TRBV20-1	TRBD2	TRBJ2-1	-	CSARATSGQFF	TGCAGTGCTAGAGCGACTAGCGGGCAGTTCTTC
TRBV12-3/TRBV12-4	-	TRBJ1-3	few	CAYSREFAGNTIYF	TGTGCCTACAGCCGGGAGTTCGCTGGAAACACCATATATTTT
TRBV7-7	-	TRBJ2-2	-	CASSPQNPANTRELFF	TGTGCTAGCAGCCCGCAAAACCCCGCGAACACCAGGGAGCTGTTTTTT
TRBV6-1	-	TRBJ1-5	many	CASSEPVGQRHF	TGTGCCAGCAGTGAACCTGTCGGGCAGAGGCATTTT
TRBV5-8	TRBD1	TRBJ2-1	-	CASSLRAGTGDYNEQFF	TGTGCCAGCAGCCTGAGGGCCGGGACAGGGGACTACAATGAGCAGTTCTTC
TRBV5-5	TRBD1	TRBJ2-7	-	CASSTGDSVYEQYF	TGTGCCAGCAGCACCGGGGACAGCGTCTACGAGCAGTACTTC
TRBV7-2	-	TRBJ1-3	many	CASSLGRVRAGNTIYF	TGTGCCAGCAGCTTAGGGAGGGTACGGGCTGGAAACACCATATATTTT
TRBV5-4	-	TRBJ1-4	many	CASSLRGAAIEKLFF	TGTGCCAGCAGCTTGAGAGGGGCGGCGATTGAAAAACTGTTTTTT
TRBV6-1	TRBD1	TRBJ1-5	many	CASSDPTGSNLNQPQHF	TGTGCCAGCAGTGACCCGACAGGGTCAAATCTTAATCAGCCCCAGCATTTT
TRBV7-3	TRBD2	TRBJ2-3	few	CASSSLRGGRGSQYF	TGTGCCAGCAGCTCCCTTCGGGGGGGCCGGGGTTCGCAGTATTTT
TRBV20-1	TRBD1	TRBJ1-1	few	CSASLPGGVTEAFF	TGCAGTGCTAGTCTCCCAGGGGGTGTCACTGAAGCTTTCTTT
TRBV7-6	TRBD1	TRBJ2-7	many	CASSSFPPGQPLGEGAEQYF	TGTGCCAGCAGCTCCTTCCCACCGGGACAGCCCCTCGGAGAGGGAGCGGAGCAGTACTTC
TRBV4-1	-	TRBJ1-2	many	CASSQGYTDGYTF	TGCGCCAGCAGCCAAGGTTATACAGATGGCTACACCTTC
TRBV19	-	TRBJ2-1	many	CASSRVGQASYNEQFF	TGTGCCAGTAGTAGAGTGGGACAAGCCTCCTACAATGAGCAGTTCTTC
TRBV6-5	-	TRBJ2-7	many	CASSYSKQGAYEQYF	TGTGCCAGCAGTTACTCGAAACAGGGTGCCTACGAGCAGTACTTC
TRBV3-1	-	TRBJ2-7	few	CASSQTLGEQYF	TGTGCCAGCAGCCAAACCTTGGGCGAGCAGTACTTC
TRBV3-1	-	TRBJ2-1	-	CASSQDTGIYNEQFF	TGTGCCAGCAGCCAAGATACGGGGATTTACAATGAGCAGTTCTTC
TRBV4-1	TRBD2	TRBJ2-5	few	CASSQGTHRLAGGRETQYF	TGCGCCAGCAGCCAAGGAACCCACCGACTAGCGGGGGGGAGGGAGACCCAGTACTTC
TRBV5-1	TRBD1	TRBJ1-1	many	CASSRGQGVEAFF	TGCGCCAGCAGCCGGGGGCAGGGGGTTGAAGCTTTCTTT
TRBV6-6	TRBD2	TRBJ2-2	few	CNSGGPSGELFF	TGTAATAGCGGGGGGCCCTCCGGGGAGCTGTTTTTT
TRBV7-2	-	TRBJ1-1	many	CASSRTLNEAFF	TGTGCCAGCAGCCGAACCCTAAATGAAGCTTTCTTT
TRBV19	-	TRBJ2-3	few	CASSIEGRVNLDTQYF	TGTGCCAGTAGTATTGAAGGCAGGGTGAATTTAGATACGCAGTATTTT
TRBV6-1	TRBD1	TRBJ2-1	-	CASRGQGSSYNEQFF	TGTGCCAGCAGGGGACAGGGAAGCTCCTACAATGAGCAGTTCTTC
TRBV3-1	TRBD1	TRBJ1-2	many	CASSRILTGGSYGYTF	TGTGCCAGCAGCAGGATCTTGACAGGGGGCAGCTATGGCTACACCTTC
TRBV7-8	TRBD1	TRBJ2-7	many	CASSLVGTGGEQYF	TGTGCCAGCAGCTTAGTTGGGACAGGGGGAGAGCAGTACTTC
TRBV18	-	TRBJ2-1	-	CASSPGINEQFF	TGTGCCAGCTCTCCTGGGATCAATGAGCAGTTCTTC
TRBV3-1	TRBD1	TRBJ2-7	-	CVSSPLGTGLWQYF	TGTGTCAGCAGCCCACTCGGGACAGGCCTTTGGCAGTACTTC